This TCR beta chain was recovered during a study of graft-versus-host responses after intestinal transplantation. Study-wide context: Each recipient received a multivisceral, liver-intestinal, or isolated intestinal graft. Tacrolimus plus steroids were given to all recipients for roughly three years, preceded by anti-thymocyte globulin induction. Study-level findings and limits: In patients with graft-donor T cell macrochimerism, allograft graft-versus-host to host-versus-graft clonal ratios were high. Among recipient marrow samples, GvH clones were found; some appeared first in ileum or blood.

Remarks on this clone: The target antigen is unknown.

Some clones are missing from TCRdb's copy, which holds only in-frame ones; the method was immunoSEQ multiplex PCR. The sample shows 15,000 or so clones, approximately 82% of them seen only once. Graft tissue processing released intraepithelial and lamina propria lymphocytes. The clonotype was recovered from a human patient who received an intestinal transplant, so some T cells may come from the graft donor. The sequencing used ileum tissue, collected 17 days after transplant.

Written as DNA, the CDR3 is TGTGCCAGCAGTTCGATTCTTCGCTATGGCTACACCTTC. Its protein is CASSSILRYGYTF. The chain combines TRBV6-6 with TRBJ1-2, with D hard to call. The CDR3 spans 13 residues. From germline, CDR1 is MNHNY and CDR2 SVGAGI (reference sequence). The germline V and J ends were trimmed by 4 bases and 4 bases, with 10 bases remaining between them.